This T cell receptor beta chain appears in the sequencing data of a study of blood T cell repertoires in COVID-19. Whole-study context: The United States, Italy and Spain provided the acute and convalescent COVID-19 samples.

CDR1 is SGHVS and CDR2 is FQNEAQ in the germline V gene. After removal of 6 bases from V and 3 bases from J, the junction contained 8 bases not matched to a gene. This CDR3 is 15 amino acids long. Authors' analysis steps: Researchers report that nucleated cell counts were estimated from reference gene primer amplification. Sequenced by immunoSEQ multiplex PCR; TCRdb stores in-frame clones only, minus some. V and J calls and clone size are those listed in that table; D and trimming were worked out from the DNA. Among hundreds of thousands of clones listed, around 84% were seen once. The TCR sequence derives from a woman older than 75 with active or convalescent COVID-19. The V call is TRBV7-8, the J call TRBJ2-3, with 8 bases fitting TRBD2. The material sequenced was peripheral blood. CDR3 nucleotides: TGTGCCAGCAGACCTAGAGCGGGGGTAACAGATACGCAGTATTTT. Amino acids: CASRPRAGVTDTQYF.